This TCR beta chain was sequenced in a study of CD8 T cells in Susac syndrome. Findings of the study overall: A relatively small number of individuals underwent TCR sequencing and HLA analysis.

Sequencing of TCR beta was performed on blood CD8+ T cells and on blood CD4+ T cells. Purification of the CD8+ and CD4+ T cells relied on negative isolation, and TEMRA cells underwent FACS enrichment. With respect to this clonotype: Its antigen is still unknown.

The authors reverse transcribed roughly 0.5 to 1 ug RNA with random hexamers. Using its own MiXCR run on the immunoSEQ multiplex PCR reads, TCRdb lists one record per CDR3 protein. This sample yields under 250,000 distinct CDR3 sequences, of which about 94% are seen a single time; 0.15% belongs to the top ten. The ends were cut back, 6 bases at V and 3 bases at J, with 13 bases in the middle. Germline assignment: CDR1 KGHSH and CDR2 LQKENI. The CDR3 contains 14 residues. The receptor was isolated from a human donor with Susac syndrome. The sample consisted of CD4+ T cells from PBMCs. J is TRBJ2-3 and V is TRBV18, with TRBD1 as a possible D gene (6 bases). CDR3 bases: TGTGCCAGCTCGCCGACAGGAGAGACAGATACGCAGTATTTT. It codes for CASSPTGETDTQYF.